These T cell receptor beta chains were read from a single sample in a study of cytomegalovirus exposure and HLA in healthy donors. Produced via immunoSEQ multiplex PCR; TCRdb's table is partial and in-frame only. Of about 76,000 clones listed, about 66% are singletons. Sequenced sample: PBMCs. These receptors were obtained from a man in his 60s in good health and CMV-seropositive. Both conserved end residues are part of each CDR3. Fields, in order: CDR3 protein, V gene, J gene.

CDR3: CASRTVPYEQYF; V: TRBV6-6; J: TRBJ2-7
CDR3: CASSYGTGTDTQYF; V: TRBV6-6; J: TRBJ2-3
CDR3: CASSTGTGGYEQYF; V: TRBV2; J: TRBJ2-7
CDR3: CASSSGNSPLHF; V: TRBV6-5; J: TRBJ1-6
CDR3: CASSPGTGGYGYTF; V: TRBV19; J: TRBJ1-2
CDR3: CASSFGLGDRDGYTF; V: TRBV28; J: TRBJ1-2
CDR3: CSSSLATQPQPF; V: TRBV7-9; J: TRBJ1-5
CDR3: CASSYVTGGEKTEAFF; V: TRBV6-5; J: TRBJ1-1
CDR3: CASSLDAGGALETQYF; V: TRBV27; J: TRBJ2-5
CDR3: CASSFNSGSQETQYF; V: TRBV11-2; J: TRBJ2-5
CDR3: CASSRFGGEQYF; V: TRBV11-2; J: TRBJ2-7
CDR3: CASSQDSGTVNQPQHF; V: TRBV4-2; J: TRBJ1-5
CDR3: CASHPAGTGGRQPQHF; V: TRBV28; J: TRBJ1-5
CDR3: CASSLDGTSGKGYNEQFF; V: TRBV11-2; J: TRBJ2-1
CDR3: CASSDPSGGNTGELFF; V: TRBV10-2; J: TRBJ2-2
CDR3: CSVSGATEAFF; V: TRBV29-1; J: TRBJ1-1
CDR3: CASSSRTGETQYF; V: TRBV18; J: TRBJ2-5
CDR3: CAISESTSGSLPNEQFF; V: TRBV10-3; J: TRBJ2-1
CDR3: CASSLWEGEAFF; V: TRBV7-9; J: TRBJ1-1
CDR3: CASSFENQPQHF; V: TRBV5-4; J: TRBJ1-5
CDR3: CASSPGTRGSTDTQYF; V: TRBV4-1; J: TRBJ2-3
CDR3: CSSSGQNTGELFF; V: TRBV29-1; J: TRBJ2-2
CDR3: CASSFGQGAGNEQFF; V: TRBV6-5; J: TRBJ2-1
CDR3: CASSHQQENTEAFF; V: TRBV4-3; J: TRBJ1-1
CDR3: CASSVLQGGNEQFF; V: TRBV9; J: TRBJ2-1
CDR3: CASSPGLAGGYLHEQFF; V: TRBV11-3; J: TRBJ2-1
CDR3: CASSEGRGGPSTDTQYF; V: TRBV2; J: TRBJ2-3
CDR3: CASSRVEEALGYTF; V: TRBV18; J: TRBJ1-2
CDR3: CASSQEWAGNPYNSPLHF; V: TRBV4-3; J: TRBJ1-6
CDR3: CASSLRRQGISGANVLTF; V: TRBV27; J: TRBJ2-6
CDR3: CASCRDGNTEAFF; V: TRBV6-5; J: TRBJ1-1
CDR3: CASSIGTGNNSPLHF; V: TRBV7-9; J: TRBJ1-6
CDR3: CASSTSGGIPIETQYF; V: TRBV28; J: TRBJ2-5
CDR3: CASIGGELYGYTF; V: TRBV2; J: TRBJ1-2
CDR3: CASKSPRQGTFYGYTF; V: TRBV28; J: TRBJ1-2
CDR3: CASSSNKQTTGHYEQYF; V: TRBV5-1; J: TRBJ2-7
CDR3: CASKRGGNSLSEQYF; V: TRBV28; J: TRBJ2-7
CDR3: CASSPQGNTEAFF; V: TRBV5-5; J: TRBJ1-1
CDR3: CASSLSGFDQPQHF; V: TRBV5-6; J: TRBJ1-5
CDR3: CASSEGPGQGYSPLHF; V: TRBV6-1; J: TRBJ1-6
CDR3: CASSQRGLLSYEQYF; V: TRBV19; J: TRBJ2-7
CDR3: CASSLGTPNRELFF; V: TRBV5-6; J: TRBJ2-2
CDR3: CASSLGQGRGELFF; V: TRBV7-8; J: TRBJ2-2
CDR3: CASSFATGNEQYF; V: TRBV7-6; J: TRBJ2-7
CDR3: CAIRVEGVYRQYF; V: TRBV10-3; J: TRBJ2-4
CDR3: CATSTTGTGYEQYF; V: TRBV15; J: TRBJ2-7
CDR3: CARSPRTAAGANVLTF; V: TRBV9; J: TRBJ2-6
CDR3: CAWTLGLPGTEAFF; V: TRBV30; J: TRBJ1-1
CDR3: CASKSTYEQYF; V: TRBV2; J: TRBJ2-7
CDR3: CRGRGRGYTF; V: TRBV6-1; J: TRBJ1-2
CDR3: CASSRAGQGGGAEAFF; V: TRBV4-3; J: TRBJ1-1
CDR3: CASSLPYGRDRTYNEQFF; V: TRBV28; J: TRBJ2-1
CDR3: CSDLTGSYEQYF; V: TRBV29-1; J: TRBJ2-7
CDR3: CASSLDPRLTNEKLFF; V: TRBV11-2; J: TRBJ1-4
CDR3: CASSPLWDRGNFF; V: TRBV4-1; J: TRBJ1-2